The 13 T cell receptor beta chains below all came from one sample that was sequenced in a study of blood T cell repertoires in COVID-19. The data were produced by immunoSEQ multiplex PCR, yet TCRdb's version contains in-frame clones alone and is incomplete. The table records roughly 200,000 clones, around 88% of them present only once. Input material: PBMCs or T cells enriched from blood (not recorded which). The source is a woman in her twenties or thirties who had recovered from COVID-19.

The chain combines TRBV7-9 with TRBJ2-7; D is ambiguous. The CDR3 extends over 12 amino acids. Germline loops: CDR1 SEHNR, CDR2 FQNEAQ (reference sequence). Trimming shortened V by 3 bases and J by 3 bases, and 6 bases separated the two germline ends. In DNA form, the CDR3 reads TGTGCCAGCAGCTTTAGCCTCTACGAGCAGTACTTC. It translates to CASSFSLYEQYF.

This clone has just one count. The rearrangement joins TRBV5-4 to TRBJ2-7, with D tentatively TRBD2 (5 bases). Trimming stripped 3 bases from V and 1 base from J, with 11 bases between. The CDR3 runs 14 residues. Germline V CDR1 and CDR2: SGHNT, YYREEE (reference sequence). The CDR3 DNA sequence: TGTGCCAGCAGCTCAGAAGGGAGTTCCTACGAGCAGTACTTC. It translates to CASSSEGSSYEQYF.

The chain joins TRBV9 to TRBJ2-1; D possibly corresponds to TRBD1 (6 bases). The CDR3 consists of 13 residues. V was pared by 0 bases and J by 10 bases, with 11 bases between. Germline CDR1 SGDLS, CDR2 YYNGEE. This chain's CDR3 is CASSVEGGDEQFF. As DNA, the CDR3 is TGTGCCAGCAGCGTAGAAGGGGGTGACGAGCAGTTCTTC.

V gene TRBV3-1 (or the pseudogene TRBV3-2) combines with J gene TRBJ1-3, with 8 bases fitting TRBD1. The germline V gene has CDR1 LGHDT and CDR2 YNNKEL (reference sequence). The J segment lost 1 base and the V segment lost 3 bases, leaving 2 bases of the junction unmatched. The CDR3 length is 15 residues. In DNA form, the CDR3 reads TGTGCCAGCAGCCAGGGACAGGCGTCTGGAAACACCATATATTTT. Amino acids: CASSQGQASGNTIYF.

CDR3 coding DNA: TGTGCCAGCAGTTTGAGACAGCCCCAAGAGACCCAGTACTTC. Translating gives CASSLRQPQETQYF. V usage is TRBV28 and J usage is TRBJ2-5; D is perhaps TRBD1 (5 bases). V lost 3 bases to trimming and J lost 1 base, with 9 bases between them. Germline CDR1 reads MDHEN; CDR2 reads SYDVKM. The CDR3 is 14 residues long.

About this clone: Its ends do not fully match the called genes, so a read error is possible. This rearrangement joins TRBV6-1 to TRBJ2-5, with 10 nucleotides matching TRBD1. Germline V CDR1 and CDR2: MNHNS, SASEGT. CDR3 length: 17 residues. DNA of the CDR3: TGTGCCAGCAGCGAAGAGGGATTGACAGGGGGCTTGGAGACCCAGTACTTC. As protein: CASSEEGLTGGLETQYF.

Worth noting for this clone: Its ends do not fully match the called genes, so a read error is possible. The rearrangement uses TRBV7-6 and TRBJ2-1; 12 bases line up with TRBD2. The length of the CDR3 is 16 residues. CDR1 is SGHVS and CDR2 is FNYEAQ in the germline V gene. The CDR3 sequence is CVSSFNPSGRAGEQFF. CDR3 DNA sequence: TGTGTCAGCAGCTTCAACCCTAGCGGGAGGGCCGGAGAGCAGTTCTTC. Together with reference TRBV7-6 and TRBJ2-1, the CDR3 gives the full variable domain: GAGVSQSPRYKVTKRGQDVALRCDPISGHVSLYWYRQALGQGPEFLTYFNYEAQQDKSGLPNDRFSAERPEGSISTLTIQRTEQRDSAMYRCVSSFNPSGRAGEQFFGPGTRLTVL.

This clone came up once. This chain joins TRBV11-3 and TRBJ1-1, with D perhaps TRBD1 (6 bases). The CDR3 loop spans 14 amino acids. Germline CDR1 SGHNT, CDR2 YENEEA. Trimming pared 2 bases from V and 4 bases from J, leaving 11 bases between. CDR3 coding DNA: TGTGCCAGCAGCTTATCACCAGGGGCCACTGAAGCTTTCTTT. Its protein product is CASSLSPGATEAFF.

The chain employs TRBV28 and TRBJ2-3, with D perhaps TRBD2 (6 bases). This CDR3 has 17 amino acids. Trimming shortened V by 3 bases and J by 2 bases, and 18 bases separated the two germline ends. Germline V gene data show CDR1 as MDHEN and CDR2 as SYDVKM. The CDR3 DNA sequence: TGTGCCAGCAGTTTTGAGGTGGGAGGCCTTCCCACAGATACGCAGTATTTT. This gives the protein CASSFEVGGLPTDTQYF.

This chain joins TRBV3-1 (or the pseudogene TRBV3-2) and TRBJ2-1; 10 nucleotides match TRBD2. Trimming took 1 base from V and 1 from J; bases not matched to a gene: 7. Germline assignment: CDR1 LGHDT and CDR2 YNNKEL (reference sequence). The CDR3 extends over 18 amino acids. CDR3 sequence (DNA): TGTGCCAGCAGCCAAGGTGCTAGCGGGAGTGGATCCTACAATGAGCAGTTCTTC. Its protein is CASSQGASGSGSYNEQFF.

The chain is built from TRBV7-9 and TRBJ2-5; tentative D call: TRBD2 (5 bases). CDR1 SEHNR and CDR2 FQNEAQ come from the germline V gene (reference sequence). This CDR3 comprises 19 residues. V lost 2 bases to trimming and J lost 4 bases, with 26 bases between them. CDR3 coding DNA: TGTGCCAGCAGCTTATACGTGGCGGGTGTTGTAGGGCCAGCAGAGACCCAGTACTTC. This translates into CASSLYVAGVVGPAETQYF.

This chain connects TRBV6-5 to TRBJ2-7, with 9 bases identical to TRBD2. Trimming took 5 bases from V and 4 from J; bases not matched to a gene: 9. The CDR3 is 15 residues long. Germline CDR1 and CDR2: MNHEY and SVGAGI. This chain's CDR3 is CASSIPGLAVYEQYF. The CDR3, as DNA: TGTGCCAGCAGTATCCCGGGACTAGCAGTATACGAGCAGTACTTC.

The chain joins TRBV12-3 or TRBV12-4 to TRBJ1-1; D unresolved. This CDR3 region has 13 residues. V was clipped by 6 bases and J by 4 bases, with 12 bases between them. The CDR3 DNA is TGTGCCAGCAGCTACTCGAGGGCCACTGAAGCTTTCTTT. It translates to CASSYSRATEAFF.